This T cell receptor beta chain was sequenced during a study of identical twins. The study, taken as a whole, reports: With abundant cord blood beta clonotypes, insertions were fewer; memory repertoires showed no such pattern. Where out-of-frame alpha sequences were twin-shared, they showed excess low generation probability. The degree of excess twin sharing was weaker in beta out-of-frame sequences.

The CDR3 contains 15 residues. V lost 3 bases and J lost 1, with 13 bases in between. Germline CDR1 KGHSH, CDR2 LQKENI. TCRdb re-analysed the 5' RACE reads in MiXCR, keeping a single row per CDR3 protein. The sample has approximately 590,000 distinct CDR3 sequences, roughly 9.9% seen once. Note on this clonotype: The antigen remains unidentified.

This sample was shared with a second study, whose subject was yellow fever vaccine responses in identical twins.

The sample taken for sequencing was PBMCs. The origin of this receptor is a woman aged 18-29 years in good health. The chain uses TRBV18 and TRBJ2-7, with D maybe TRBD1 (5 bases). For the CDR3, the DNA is TGTGCCAGCTCACCCCCGGCAGGGTGGTCCTACGAGCAGTACTTC. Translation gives CASSPPAGWSYEQYF.